The text below deals with one T cell receptor (beta chain). The antigen remains undetermined. The data were taken from a study of OX40 agonist ivuxolimab in advanced cancers. Whole-study findings and limits: CD4+ and CD8+ blood T cells expanded clonally by week 6 at 0.1 to 3.0 mg/kg.

The table came from immunoSEQ multiplex PCR; TCRdb's copy has only in-frame clones and leaves some out. The sample records tens of thousands of clones, roughly 84% being singletons. The length of the CDR3 is 13 residues. Germline assignment: CDR1 SGHAT and CDR2 FQNNGV. The V gene end was trimmed by 5 bases and the J gene end by 5 bases; junction bases not matched to a gene: 1. The gene calls are TRBV11-2 and TRBJ2-1; TRBD1 matches at 9 bases. This sequence originates from an adult with an advanced solid tumor such as melanoma, head and neck, liver or kidney cancer. The specimen comprised CD4+ or CD8+ T cells sorted from blood, sampled in a trial of the OX40 agonist ivuxolimab. The CDR3 protein is CASSRDRDNEQFF. The CDR3 coding sequence is TGTGCCAGCAGCCGGGACAGGGACAATGAGCAGTTCTTC.